The 22 T cell receptor beta chains below all came from one sample that was sequenced in a study of human T cells and chemical hapten exposure. TCRdb re-analysed the RACE reads in MiXCR, keeping a single row per CDR3 protein. The table has around 160,000 distinct CDR3 sequences, about 14% seen once. The sample's time point: patch test 1, 2 weeks after DPC sensitization. Treatment of the sample: therapeutic diphenylcyclopropenone sensitization with weekly scalp DPC. The starting material was whole blood, obtained in connection with sensitization to the hapten diphenylcyclopropenone (DPC). These receptors were taken from a woman aged 30 to 39 with alopecia areata. Some clones in this sample may be carry-over from other donors' samples.

Ten or more counts support this clonotype. The chain links TRBV16 to TRBJ1-6, with TRBD1 matching 9 bases. The CDR3 totals 16 residues. V gave up 0 bases and J gave up 6 bases; unmatched junction bases: 3. Germline assignment: CDR1 KGHSY and CDR2 FQNENV. The chain's CDR3 is CASSQSGQGSNSPLHF. The CDR3 region has the DNA TGTGCCAGCAGCCAATCGGGACAGGGTAGTAATTCACCCCTCCACTTT.

This clonotype has only a few counts. The chain has TRBV19 and TRBJ1-5, with D uncertain. The CDR3 runs 13 residues. V gave up 11 bases and J gave up 3 bases, with 14 bases separating them. Germline V CDR1 and CDR2: LNHDA, SQIVND (reference sequence). The CDR3 DNA follows: TGTGCCTCGTCGACGCGCCTCAATCAGCCCCAGCATTTT. Amino acid sequence: CASSTRLNQPQHF. Based on the CDR3 plus reference TRBV19 and TRBJ1-5, the full variable domain is DGGITQSPKYLFRKEGQNVTLSCEQNLNHDAMYWYRQDPGQGLRLIYYSQIVNDFQKGDIAEGYSVSREKKESFPLTVTSAQKNPTAFYLCASSTRLNQPQHFGDGTRLSIL.

The chain recombines TRBV6-1 with TRBJ2-1; 10 nucleotides agree with TRBD2. Germline V gene lookup returns CDR1 MNHNS and CDR2 SASEGT. After removal of 5 bases from V and 7 bases from J, the junction contained 5 bases not matched to a gene. The CDR3 consists of 14 residues. CDR3 sequence: CASSQLAGVNEQFF. The CDR3 region has the DNA TGTGCCAGCAGTCAGCTAGCGGGAGTGAATGAGCAGTTCTTC.

This clonotype was observed a few times. The chain recombines TRBV28 with TRBJ1-2; D is perhaps TRBD1 (6 bases). Between the trimmed V and J ends, which lost 8 bases and 3 bases, there was a span of 13 bases. The CDR3 contains 13 residues. The V gene's germline CDR1 is MDHEN and CDR2 SYDVKM. The CDR3 reads CASGSDSYYGYTF. As DNA, the CDR3 is TGTGCCAGCGGATCGGACAGCTACTATGGCTACACCTTC.

J is TRBJ1-1 and V is TRBV2; unclear D gene. V was pared by 1 base and J by 1 base, with 10 bases between. Per the germline V gene, CDR1 is SNHLY and CDR2 is FYNNEI. The CDR3 totals 15 residues. CDR3 nucleotides: TGTGCCAGCAGTGAAGTAGAGACACCGAACACTGAAGCTTTCTTT. This gives the protein CASSEVETPNTEAFF.

The chain joins TRBV20-1 to TRBJ1-2; 7 nucleotides agree with TRBD1. The trim removed 4 bases at V and 1 base at J, leaving 6 bases unmatched. The CDR3 is 14 residues long. From germline, CDR1 is DFQATT and CDR2 SNEGSKA (reference sequence). CDR3 nucleotide sequence: TGCAGTGCTATGGGGGACAGAATTAACTATGGCTACACCTTC. Translated: CSAMGDRINYGYTF.

The V and J genes are TRBV5-1 and TRBJ2-1, with D maybe TRBD2 (6 bases). V gave up 4 bases and J gave up 9 bases, with 20 bases separating them. Germline lookup yields CDR1 SGHRS and CDR2 YFSETQ. There are 15 residues in the CDR3. The CDR3 DNA sequence: TGCGCCAGCAGCCTCAGCGGAGGGTTGGTAGGTGAGCAGTTCTTC. As protein: CASSLSGGLVGEQFF. Full variable domain (missing parts from reference TRBV5-1 and TRBJ2-1): KAGVTQTPRYLIKTRGQQVTLSCSPISGHRSVSWYQQTPGQGLQFLFEYFSETQRNKGNFPGRFSGRQFSNSRSEMNVSTLELGDSALYLCASSLSGGLVGEQFFGPGTRLTVL.

Only a few counts were recorded for this clonotype. The V call is TRBV4-1, the J call TRBJ1-1, with D tentatively TRBD1 (6 bases). CDR1 and CDR2 from the germline V gene are MGHRA and YSYEKL. The CDR3 extends over 15 amino acids. V lost 4 bases to trimming and J lost 2 bases, with 14 bases between them. The CDR3 reads CASSLGGRLNTEAFF. The CDR3 region has the DNA TGCGCCAGCAGCCTAGGGGGACGGCTTAACACTGAAGCTTTCTTT.

This chain uses TRBV7-2 with TRBJ1-6; possibly TRBD1 for D (6 bases). V shed 3 bases and J shed 8 bases, with 8 bases lying between them. CDR1 and CDR2 from the germline V gene are SGHTA and FQGNSA. The CDR3 loop spans 13 amino acids. The CDR3 DNA is TGTGCCAGCAGCTTCTACAGGGATTCACCCCTCCACTTT. Translating it yields CASSFYRDSPLHF.

This CDR3 reads CASSLAGQNANTGELFF. CDR3 bases: TGTGCCAGCAGTTTAGCCGGACAAAATGCGAACACCGGGGAGCTGTTTTTT. This chain joins TRBV28 and TRBJ2-2; the D gene is possibly TRBD1 (5 bases). The V and J ends lost 2 bases and 0 bases respectively, with 13 bases between them. The CDR3 runs to 17 residues. Germline CDR1 is MDHEN and CDR2 is SYDVKM.

This clonotype came up a few times. This chain links TRBV7-3 with TRBJ2-2, with 12 bases fitting TRBD2. The CDR3 consists of 14 residues. Germline V gene sequence: CDR1 SGHTA, CDR2 FQGTGA. V dropped 7 bases and J dropped 4; count of bases not matched to a gene: 1. The CDR3: CASMTSGGTGELFF. The CDR3 DNA is TGTGCCAGCATGACTAGCGGGGGCACCGGGGAGCTGTTTTTT.

The chain joins TRBV4-2 to TRBJ1-6; D may be TRBD1 (5 bases). The CDR3 runs to 15 residues. Germline CDR1 and CDR2: LGHNA and YNFKEQ. The germline V and J ends were trimmed by 3 bases and 7 bases, with 13 bases remaining between them. The CDR3, as DNA: TGTGCCAGCAGCCAGATGACAGCGACGAATTCACCCCTCCACTTT. Amino acids: CASSQMTATNSPLHF.

This sequence joins TRBV29-1 and TRBJ1-1; D is undetermined. The V and J ends lost 4 bases and 1 base respectively, with 13 bases between them. The germline V gene encodes CDR1 SQVTM and CDR2 ANQGSEA. The CDR3 length is 14 residues. CDR3: CSVVGSLGNTEAFF. CDR3 nucleotides: TGCAGCGTTGTCGGCTCCCTGGGGAACACTGAAGCTTTCTTT.

This clonotype has ten or more counts. This chain links TRBV4-2 with TRBJ2-1, with TRBD2 matching 15 bases. This CDR3 has 17 residues. V dropped 0 bases and J dropped 6; count of bases not matched to a gene: 3. Germline V gene lookup returns CDR1 LGHNA and CDR2 YNFKEQ. The CDR3 loop reads CASSQERTSGRANEQFF. The DNA of the CDR3 is TGTGCCAGCAGCCAAGAACGGACTAGCGGGAGGGCCAATGAGCAGTTCTTC.

This chain connects TRBV29-1 to TRBJ2-5, with TRBD2 matching over 12 bases. CDR3 length equals 13 residues. Germline-derived CDR1 and CDR2 are SQVTM and ANQGSEA. The junction had 4 bases not matched to a gene; V was cut back by 5 bases and J by 6 bases. CDR3 region: CSVKTSGGQTQYF. The CDR3 DNA is TGCAGCGTTAAGACTAGCGGGGGACAGACCCAGTACTTC.

In its sample, this clonotype was seen a few times. The J gene is TRBJ2-1, the V gene TRBV6-6; perhaps TRBD2 as D (6 bases). CDR3 length equals 13 residues. V lost 5 bases and J 5 bases, leaving 10 bases between the germline ends. Germline CDR1 and CDR2: MNHNY and SVGAGI (reference sequence). DNA of the CDR3: TGTGCCAGCAGTCCGCCGGGGGACAATGAGCAGTTCTTC. It specifies CASSPPGDNEQFF.

The chain recombines TRBV6-5 with TRBJ2-3, with TRBD2 identical over 11 bases. The V and J ends lost 6 bases and 0 bases, in that order; junction bases with no gene match: 2. Per germline, CDR1 MNHEY and CDR2 SVGAGI. The CDR3 covers 15 residues. CDR3 amino acids: CASRTSGGSTDTQYF. DNA for the CDR3: TGTGCCAGCAGAACTAGCGGGGGAAGCACAGATACGCAGTATTTT.

The chain recombines TRBV28 with TRBJ1-1; the D is unclear. V lost 8 bases, J lost 1 base, and 11 bases lay in between. The CDR3 has 13 residues. Looked up from germline, CDR1 is MDHEN and CDR2 is SYDVKM. CDR3 residues: CASWMPENTEAFF. Here the CDR3 DNA reads TGTGCCAGCTGGATGCCAGAGAACACTGAAGCTTTCTTT.

The chain couples TRBV6-2 or TRBV6-3 to TRBJ2-2, with 11 positions matching TRBD2. CDR1 is MNHEY and CDR2 is SVGEGT in the germline V gene. CDR3 size: 15 residues. V trimming: 2 bases; J trimming: 4 bases; junction bases outside the gene matches: 0. CDR3 in DNA: TGTGCCAGCAGTTACACTAGCGGGAGCACCGGGGAGCTGTTTTTT. This codes for CASSYTSGSTGELFF.

This clonotype has a handful of counts. This CDR3 reads CSARRSGELFF. CDR3 DNA: TGCAGTGCTAGAAGGTCCGGGGAGCTGTTTTTT. The V and J genes are TRBV20-1 and TRBJ2-2, with D unresolved. The CDR3 spans 11 residues. Trimming took off 2 bases at V and 6 bases at J, with 4 bases between the two ends. From germline, CDR1 is DFQATT and CDR2 SNEGSKA (reference sequence).

The chain is built from TRBV28 and TRBJ1-4; no definite D call. Germline loops: CDR1 MDHEN, CDR2 SYDVKM. V lost 11 bases and J 8 bases, leaving 15 bases between the germline ends. This CDR3 is 12 amino acids long. The CDR3 DNA is TGTGCCTCCGGGGTAGGTTCGGAAAAACTGTTTTTT. It is translated as CASGVGSEKLFF.

This clonotype was seen a handful of times. The CDR3 sequence: CASSWGPSGEQFF. CDR3 nucleotides: TGTGCCAGCAGTTGGGGCCCGAGTGGTGAGCAGTTCTTC. The V gene is TRBV28, the J gene TRBJ2-1; weak D call: TRBD1 (5 bases). CDR1 MDHEN and CDR2 SYDVKM come from the germline V gene. This CDR3 is 13 amino acids long. The V end was cut by 4 bases, the J end by 9 bases, with 13 bases between.